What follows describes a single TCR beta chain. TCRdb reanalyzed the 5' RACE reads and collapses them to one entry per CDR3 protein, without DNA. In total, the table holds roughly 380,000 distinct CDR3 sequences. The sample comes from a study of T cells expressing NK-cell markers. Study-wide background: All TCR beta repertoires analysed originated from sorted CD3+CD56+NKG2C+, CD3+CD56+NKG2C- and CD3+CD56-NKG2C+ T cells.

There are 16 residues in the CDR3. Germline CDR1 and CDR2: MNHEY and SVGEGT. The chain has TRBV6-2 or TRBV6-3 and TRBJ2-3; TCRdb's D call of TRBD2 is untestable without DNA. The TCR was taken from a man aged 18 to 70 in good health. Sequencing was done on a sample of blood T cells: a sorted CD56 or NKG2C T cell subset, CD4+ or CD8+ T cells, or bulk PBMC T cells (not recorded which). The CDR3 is CASSRGAGRSTDTQYF.